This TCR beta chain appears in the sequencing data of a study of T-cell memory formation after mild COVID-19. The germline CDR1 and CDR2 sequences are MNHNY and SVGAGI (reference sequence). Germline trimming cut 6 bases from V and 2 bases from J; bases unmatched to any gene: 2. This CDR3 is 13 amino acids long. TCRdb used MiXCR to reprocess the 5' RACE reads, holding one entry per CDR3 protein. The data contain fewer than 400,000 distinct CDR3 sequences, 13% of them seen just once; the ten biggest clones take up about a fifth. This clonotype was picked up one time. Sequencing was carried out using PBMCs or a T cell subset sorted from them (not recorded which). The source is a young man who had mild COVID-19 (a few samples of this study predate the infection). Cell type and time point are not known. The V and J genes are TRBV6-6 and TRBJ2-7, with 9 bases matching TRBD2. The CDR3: CASRRLAAYEQYF. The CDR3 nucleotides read TGTGCCAGCAGACGACTAGCGGCCTACGAGCAGTACTTC.